This TCR beta chain was sequenced for a study of T cell clones after liver transplantation. The junction had 6 bases not matched to a gene; V was cut back by 6 bases and J by 4 bases. The CDR3 consists of 14 residues. Germline-derived CDR1 and CDR2 are SGHVS and FQNEAQ. Some clones are missing from TCRdb's copy, which holds only in-frame ones; the method was immunoSEQ multiplex PCR. The sample shows 45,000 to 55,000 clones, roughly 84% of them seen only once. The sequence was obtained from a human donor who received a liver transplant. This chain joins TRBV7-8 and TRBJ1-5; 7 positions agree with TRBD1. Source: CD4+ T cells from blood, taken before liver transplant. CDR3 loop: CASSRDRLNQPQHF. As DNA, the CDR3 is TGTGCCAGCAGTAGGGACAGACTAAATCAGCCCCAGCATTTT.